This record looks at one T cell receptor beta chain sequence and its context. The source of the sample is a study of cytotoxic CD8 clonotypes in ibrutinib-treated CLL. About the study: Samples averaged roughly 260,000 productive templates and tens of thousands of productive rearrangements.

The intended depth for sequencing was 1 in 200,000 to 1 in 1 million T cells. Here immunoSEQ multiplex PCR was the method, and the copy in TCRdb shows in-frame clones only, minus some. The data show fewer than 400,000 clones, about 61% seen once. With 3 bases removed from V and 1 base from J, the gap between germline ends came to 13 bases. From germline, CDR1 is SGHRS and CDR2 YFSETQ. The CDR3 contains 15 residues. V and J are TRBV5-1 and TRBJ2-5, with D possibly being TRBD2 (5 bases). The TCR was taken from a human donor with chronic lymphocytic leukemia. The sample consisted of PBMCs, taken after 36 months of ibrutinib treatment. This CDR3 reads CASSWRRPSQETQYF. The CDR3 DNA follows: TGCGCCAGCAGCTGGAGGAGGCCATCCCAAGAGACCCAGTACTTC.